This TCR beta chain originates from a study of blood T cell repertoires in COVID-19. Sequenced by immunoSEQ multiplex PCR; TCRdb stores in-frame clones only, minus some. The table has more than 250,000 clones, over 75% seen once. The clonotype originates from a middle-aged man with active or convalescent COVID-19. The material sequenced was peripheral blood.

The CDR3: CAWSFGTGNQPQHF. The CDR3, as DNA: TGTGCCTGGAGTTTCGGGACAGGCAATCAGCCCCAGCATTTT. J is TRBJ1-5 and V is TRBV30; 7 bases are a match to TRBD1. The CDR3 covers 14 residues. From germline, CDR1 is GTSNPN and CDR2 SVGIG (reference sequence). The ends lost 2 bases at V and 2 bases at J; junction bases unmatched: 3. Drawing the rest from reference TRBV30 and TRBJ1-5, the complete variable domain is SQTIHQWPATLVQPVGSPLSLECTVEGTSNPNLYWYRQAAGRGLQLLFYSVGIGQISSEVPQNLSASRPQDRQFILSSKKLLLSDSGFYLCAWSFGTGNQPQHFGDGTRLSIL.